These 17 T cell receptor beta chains were all obtained from the same sample, sequenced in a study of technical replicates of blood from a handful of donors. This table comes from immunoSEQ multiplex PCR, and its TCRdb copy is limited to in-frame clones, with some not included. The table includes 55,000 to 65,000 clones, approximately 86% detected once. Sequenced sample: PBMCs. These receptors were taken from a human donor in good health. Some clones in this sample may be carry-over from other donors' samples.

The chain joins TRBV2 to TRBJ2-7; TRBD2 agrees at 10 bases. V was clipped by 7 bases and J by 3 bases; unmatched bases: 3. The CDR3 extends over 13 amino acids. Germline assignment: CDR1 SNHLY and CDR2 FYNNEI. CDR3 sequence reads: CASKLAGGYEQYF. The CDR3 DNA is TGTGCCAGCAAATTAGCGGGGGGCTACGAGCAGTACTTC.

This clone was recorded only once. The rearrangement links TRBV27 to TRBJ2-7; 7 positions agree with TRBD1. With 5 bases clipped from V and 2 bases from J, the junction kept 6 bases outside the gene matches. This CDR3 region has 14 residues. CDR1 MNHEY and CDR2 SMNVEV come from the germline V gene (reference sequence). CDR3 coding DNA: TGTGCCAGCAGTCTACGGACAGGTACCTACGAGCAGTACTTC. Translation gives CASSLRTGTYEQYF.

V usage is TRBV6-6 and J usage is TRBJ1-2; D unresolved. From germline, CDR1 is MNHNY and CDR2 SVGAGI (reference sequence). V was pared by 8 bases and J by 0 bases, with 7 bases between. The CDR3 contains 12 residues. The CDR3 region has the DNA TGTGCCAGCTCACAGTCTAACTATGGCTACACCTTC. Its translation: CASSQSNYGYTF.

V and J are TRBV5-1 and TRBJ2-7, with D possibly being TRBD2 (6 bases). CDR3 length: 13 residues. Germline V CDR1 and CDR2: SGHRS, YFSETQ. The V gene lost 4 bases and the J gene lost 1 base, with 9 bases spanning the gap. The CDR3 DNA reads TGCGCCAGCAGCCGCCGGGGGTCCTACGAGCAGTACTTC. Its protein is CASSRRGSYEQYF.

The sample holds one count of this clone. The rearrangement links TRBV5-4 to TRBJ2-7; tentatively, D is TRBD1 (5 bases). Germline V gene sequence: CDR1 SGHNT, CDR2 YYREEE (reference sequence). The ends were cut back, 0 bases at V and 2 bases at J, with 9 bases in the middle. The CDR3 extends over 14 amino acids. CDR3 sequence: CASSLGTQTYEQYF. CDR3 nucleotides: TGTGCCAGCAGCTTGGGGACACAGACCTACGAGCAGTACTTC. The variable domain in full, with the rest retrieved from reference TRBV5-4 and TRBJ2-7, is ETGVTQSPTHLIKTRGQQVTLRCSSQSGHNTVSWYQQALGQGPQFIFQYYREEENGRGNFPPRFSGLQFPNYSSELNVNALELDDSALYLCASSLGTQTYEQYFGPGTRLTVT.

This sequence joins TRBV4-3 and TRBJ2-3; tentatively, D is TRBD2 (6 bases). Germline CDR1 LGHNA, CDR2 YSLEER. The V end lost 1 base, the J end lost 0 bases, and 17 bases lay between the germline ends. CDR3 size: 18 residues. CDR3 loop: CASSQALRSGGSTDTQYF. CDR3 DNA sequence: TGCGCCAGCAGCCAAGCCCTAAGGAGTGGAGGGAGCACAGATACGCAGTATTTT.

The chain recombines TRBV18 with TRBJ2-7, with TRBD1 as a possible D gene (6 bases). Per germline, CDR1 KGHSH and CDR2 LQKENI. V lost 1 base and J lost 7, with 14 bases in between. The CDR3 contains 14 residues. The CDR3 is CASSPQFSGVEQYF. DNA of the CDR3: TGTGCCAGCTCACCACAATTTTCAGGGGTTGAGCAGTACTTC.

This chain connects TRBV21-1 to TRBJ2-3; the DNA was not used to check the table's D call, TRBD2. TRBV21-1 corresponds to a pseudogene. The CDR3 extends over 17 amino acids. For the CDR3, the DNA is TGTGCCAGCAGCAAATGCCTTCGGACTAGCGGGAGAGATACGCAGTATTTT. It is translated as CASSKCLRTSGRDTQYF.

The CDR3 DNA reads as TGTGCCAGTAGTATGGGCGGGGATAACAATGAGCAGTTCTTC. It specifies CASSMGGDNNEQFF. The chain has TRBV19 and TRBJ2-1; TRBD2 is a possible D gene (6 bases). This CDR3 is 14 amino acids long. Germline V gene data show CDR1 as LNHDA and CDR2 as SQIVND (reference sequence). V shed 3 bases and J shed 5 bases, with 11 bases lying between them.

The gene calls are TRBV5-1 and TRBJ2-7; tentatively, D is TRBD2 (6 bases). Germline V gives CDR1 SGHRS, CDR2 YFSETQ. Trimming cost V 3 bases and J 4 bases, with 14 bases left between them. The CDR3 consists of 14 residues. CDR3 protein: CASSSSRGGYEQYF. CDR3 DNA: TGCGCCAGCAGCTCGAGCCGGGGAGGATACGAGCAGTACTTC.

The chain links TRBV6-5 to TRBJ2-7; possibly TRBD1 for D (6 bases). Per the germline V gene, CDR1 is MNHEY and CDR2 is SVGAGI. Trimming shortened V by 10 bases and J by 2 bases, and 21 bases separated the two germline ends. The CDR3 is 15 amino acids. The CDR3 here is CATGVPGVKAYEQYF. The DNA for the CDR3 is TGTGCCACCGGGGTCCCAGGGGTTAAAGCCTACGAGCAGTACTTC.

This chain uses TRBV5-1 with TRBJ2-5, with 14 bases matching TRBD2. The CDR3 runs to 17 residues. V lost 4 bases, J lost 5 bases, and 10 bases stayed unmatched. The V gene's germline CDR1 is SGHRS and CDR2 YFSETQ. CDR3 nucleotide sequence: TGCGCCAGCAGCCGGGGACTAGCGGGGGCGTCTTTGGAGACCCAGTACTTC. It codes for CASSRGLAGASLETQYF.

Remarks on this clone: The sample holds other DNA sequences that translate to the same CDR3. This chain joins TRBV19 and TRBJ1-1, with 7 bases that match TRBD1. The germline gives CDR1 LNHDA, CDR2 SQIVND (reference sequence). The CDR3 is made up of 16 amino acids. The trim removed 3 bases at V and 4 bases at J, leaving 11 bases unmatched. CDR3 coding DNA: TGTGCCAGTAGTATCTCTGGTGACAGGGAAGGCACTGAAGCTTTCTTT. Translated, it gives CASSISGDREGTEAFF.

This chain links TRBV4-2 with TRBJ1-2, with D tentatively TRBD1 (5 bases). The CDR3 is 16 amino acids. CDR1 LGHNA and CDR2 YNFKEQ come from the germline V gene. V lost 3 bases and J 3 bases, leaving 17 bases between the germline ends. In DNA form, the CDR3 reads TGTGCCAGCAGCCACCCCGGGCTAGGGGTGGACTATGGCTACACCTTC. Amino acid sequence: CASSHPGLGVDYGYTF.

V usage is TRBV4-1 and J usage is TRBJ1-2; D remains ambiguous. The V gene lost 1 base and the J gene lost 4 bases, with 13 bases spanning the gap. Germline lookup yields CDR1 MGHRA and CDR2 YSYEKL. The CDR3 extends over 15 amino acids. As DNA, the CDR3 is TGCGCCAGCAGCCAAGGCGGGAGAAACCCCTATGGCTACACCTTC. It translates to CASSQGGRNPYGYTF.

J is TRBJ1-2 and V is TRBV6-1, with D hard to call. This CDR3 has 12 residues. From germline, CDR1 is MNHNS and CDR2 SASEGT. Trimming stripped 11 bases from V and 2 bases from J, with 12 bases between. The CDR3 loop reads CAAGRINYGYTF. CDR3 bases: TGTGCCGCGGGGAGGATCAACTATGGCTACACCTTC.

This clone was picked up one time. The rearrangement uses TRBV5-1 and TRBJ2-2; 10 positions agree with TRBD2. The CDR3 has 17 amino acids. The V gene's germline CDR1 is SGHRS and CDR2 YFSETQ. With V trimmed by 0 bases and J by 7 bases, 9 bases remained unmatched. DNA of the CDR3: TGCGCCAGCAGCTTGGCCCACAGCGGGGGGGCCGGCGGGGAGCTGTTTTTT. This sequence encodes CASSLAHSGGAGGELFF.